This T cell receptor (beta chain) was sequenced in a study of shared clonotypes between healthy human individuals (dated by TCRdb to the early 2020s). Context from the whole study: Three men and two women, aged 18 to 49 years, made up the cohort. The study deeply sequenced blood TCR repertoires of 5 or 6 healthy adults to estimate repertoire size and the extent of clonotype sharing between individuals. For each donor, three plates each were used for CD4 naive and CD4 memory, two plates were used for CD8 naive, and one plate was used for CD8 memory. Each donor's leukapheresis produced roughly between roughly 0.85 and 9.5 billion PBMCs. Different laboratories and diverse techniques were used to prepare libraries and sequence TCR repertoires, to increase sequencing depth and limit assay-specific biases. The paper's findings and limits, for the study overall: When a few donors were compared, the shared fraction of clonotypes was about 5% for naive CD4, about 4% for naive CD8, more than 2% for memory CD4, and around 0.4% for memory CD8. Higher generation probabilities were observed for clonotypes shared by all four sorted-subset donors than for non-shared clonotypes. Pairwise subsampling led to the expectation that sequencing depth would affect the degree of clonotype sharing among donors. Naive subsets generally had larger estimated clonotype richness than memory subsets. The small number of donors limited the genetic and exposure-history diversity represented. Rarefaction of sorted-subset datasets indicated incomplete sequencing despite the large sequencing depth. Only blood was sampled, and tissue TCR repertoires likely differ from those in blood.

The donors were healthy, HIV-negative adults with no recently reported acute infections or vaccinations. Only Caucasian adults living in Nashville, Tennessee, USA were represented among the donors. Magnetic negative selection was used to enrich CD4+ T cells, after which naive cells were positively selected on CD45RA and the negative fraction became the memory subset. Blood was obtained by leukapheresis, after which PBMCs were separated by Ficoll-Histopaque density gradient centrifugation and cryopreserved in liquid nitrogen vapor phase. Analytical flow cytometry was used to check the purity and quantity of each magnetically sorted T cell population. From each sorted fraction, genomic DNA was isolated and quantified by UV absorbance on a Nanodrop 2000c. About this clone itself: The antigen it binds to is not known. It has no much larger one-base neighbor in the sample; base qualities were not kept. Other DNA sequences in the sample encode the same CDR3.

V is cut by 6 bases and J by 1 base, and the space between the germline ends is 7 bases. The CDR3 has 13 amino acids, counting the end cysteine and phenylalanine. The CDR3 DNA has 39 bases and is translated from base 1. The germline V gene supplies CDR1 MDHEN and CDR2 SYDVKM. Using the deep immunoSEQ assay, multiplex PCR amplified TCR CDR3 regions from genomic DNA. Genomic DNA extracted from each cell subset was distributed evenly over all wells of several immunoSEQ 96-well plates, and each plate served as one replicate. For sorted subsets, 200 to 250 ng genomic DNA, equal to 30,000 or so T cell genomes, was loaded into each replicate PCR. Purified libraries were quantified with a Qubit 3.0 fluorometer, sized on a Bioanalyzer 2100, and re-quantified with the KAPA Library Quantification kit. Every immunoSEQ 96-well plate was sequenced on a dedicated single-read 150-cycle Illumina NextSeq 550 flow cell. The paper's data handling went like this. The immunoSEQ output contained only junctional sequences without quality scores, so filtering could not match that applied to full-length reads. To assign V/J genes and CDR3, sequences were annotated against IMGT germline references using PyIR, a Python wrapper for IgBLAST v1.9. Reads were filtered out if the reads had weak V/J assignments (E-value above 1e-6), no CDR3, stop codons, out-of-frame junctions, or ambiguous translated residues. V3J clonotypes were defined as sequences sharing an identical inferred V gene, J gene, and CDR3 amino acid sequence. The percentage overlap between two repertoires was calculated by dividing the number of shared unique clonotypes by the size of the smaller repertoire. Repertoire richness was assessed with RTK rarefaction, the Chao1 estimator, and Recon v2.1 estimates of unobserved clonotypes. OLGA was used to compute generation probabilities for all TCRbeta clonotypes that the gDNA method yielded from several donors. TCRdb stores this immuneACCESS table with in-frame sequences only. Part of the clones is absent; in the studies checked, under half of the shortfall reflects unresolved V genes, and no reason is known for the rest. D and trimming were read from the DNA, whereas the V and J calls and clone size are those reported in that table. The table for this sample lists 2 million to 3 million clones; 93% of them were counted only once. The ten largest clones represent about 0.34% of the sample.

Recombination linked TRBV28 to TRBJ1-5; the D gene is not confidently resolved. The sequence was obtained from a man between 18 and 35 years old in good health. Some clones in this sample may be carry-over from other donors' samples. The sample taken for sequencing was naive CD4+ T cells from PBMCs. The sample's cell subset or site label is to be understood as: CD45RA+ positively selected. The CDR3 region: CASSLRSNQPQHF. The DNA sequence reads TGTGCCAGCAGCCTCCGGAGCAATCAGCCCCAGCATTTT.